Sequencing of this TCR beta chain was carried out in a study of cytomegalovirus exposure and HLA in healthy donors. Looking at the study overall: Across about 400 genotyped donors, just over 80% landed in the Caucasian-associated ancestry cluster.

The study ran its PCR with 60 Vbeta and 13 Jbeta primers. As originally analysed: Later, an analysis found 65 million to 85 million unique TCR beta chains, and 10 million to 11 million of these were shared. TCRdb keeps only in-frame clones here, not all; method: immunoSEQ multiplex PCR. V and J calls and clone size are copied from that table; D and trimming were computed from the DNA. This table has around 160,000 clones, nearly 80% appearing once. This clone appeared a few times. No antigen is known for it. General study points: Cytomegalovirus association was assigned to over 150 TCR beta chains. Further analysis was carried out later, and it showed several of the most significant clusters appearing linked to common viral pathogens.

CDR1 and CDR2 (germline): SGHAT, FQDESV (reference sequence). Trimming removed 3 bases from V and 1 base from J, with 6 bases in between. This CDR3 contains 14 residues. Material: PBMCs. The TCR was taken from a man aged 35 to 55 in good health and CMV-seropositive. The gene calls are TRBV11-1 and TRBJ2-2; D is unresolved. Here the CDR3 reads CASSLLKNTGELFF. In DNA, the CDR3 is TGTGCCAGCAGCTTGCTAAAGAACACCGGGGAGCTGTTTTTT.